The present T cell receptor (beta chain) was sequenced within a study of cytomegalovirus exposure and HLA in healthy donors (dated by TCRdb to about 2017). At the level of the whole study: According to an earlier analysis of 587 of the donors, 150 million to 200 million T cells yielded 95 million to 140 million unique TCR beta sequences and more than 250 Gb of sequence data. An early release that covered about 600 HLA-typed donors contained approximately 320 gigabases of sequencing data and around 80 million unique TCR sequences. Of the approximately 370 genotyped donors, over 80% were placed in the genetic ancestry cluster associated with self-reported Caucasian donors. The study was designed to test whether signatures of past pathogen exposure could be identified by cataloging public T cell receptors. The T cell repertoires of 550 to 850 subjects were profiled by immunosequencing and related to cytomegalovirus serostatus. A separate validation cohort of 100 to 150 different subjects was used in addition to the approximately 700-subject first cohort. To predict cytomegalovirus infection status, the study combined high-throughput TCR immunosequencing, statistical association of individual TCRs with disease status, and machine learning. To study patterns of TCR occurrence, a later analysis re-analyzed previously published TCR beta repertoires from around 700 donors and added high-resolution HLA genotyping. Rather than drawing on any new phenotypic data, the later analysis identified candidate immune exposures from TCR beta sequences and the way those sequences occurred across donors. In an earlier analysis of roughly 580 of the donors, high-throughput TCR beta sequencing was used to judge whether each TCR beta V gene segment behaved as functional or pseudogenic. Donor age, sex, ethnicity and CMV serostatus were collected together with the repertoire data. In a later genetic analysis, genome-wide SNP genotypes for 398 of the 666 donors were used, and that subset was treated as a discovery cohort. Every repertoire in the discovery cohort had been generated on one and the same sequencing platform. HLA typing covered class I and class II loci at four-digit resolution. Typing coverage varied by locus: roughly 629-630 donors for A, B, C, DRB1 and DQB1; more than 500 for DQA1; approximately 610 for DPA1; fewer than 480 for DPB1. Roughly 5 DR-DQ haplotypes were treated as single units for association and clustering because of strong linkage in the cohort. Among roughly 400 genotyped donors of the cohort, an average of about 240,000 unique TCR beta nucleotide sequences were sequenced per donor, roughly a sixth of them non-productive. The study at large found these results: The earlier analysis of 450 to 700 of the donors excluded roughly 16 rarely observed V segments, including chromosome 9 orphons, because counts were too low. Some IMGT-functional V segments, including TRBV6-2 and TRBV6-3, could not be told apart with the 87-base-pair reads, so those segments were excluded. The cohort was sequenced for TCR beta chains only, and without alpha or paired-chain data the features that could be detected were limited. Because HLA typing was unavailable for some donors at each locus, only the typed subset was used in association tests. In an earlier analysis of approximately 590 of the donors, most TCR beta V segments appeared in productive rearrangements about 87% or about 30% of the time, broadly matching IMGT annotations. At a false discovery rate of 0.05, a later analysis linked around 17,000 TCR beta sequences to specific HLA alleles. A later analysis found that TCR association rates varied across HLA loci, with DRB1 alleles showing the most associated TCRs and HLA-C alleles the fewest. Most TCR sequences were observed very rarely across donors, whereas some public TCRs were present in many individuals. Correlated functional status among segregating V segments might be attributable to linkage disequilibrium, but an unknown experimental factor could not be ruled out. In a later analysis, most CMV-associated TCR beta chains were found to appear HLA-restricted, with HLA associations seemingly driven largely by CMV exposure. The sequencing pipeline was judged likely to have produced a cluster of highly shared sequence variants as a technical artifact. The classifier was reported to diagnose cytomegalovirus status with high specificity and sensitivity in both the original cohort and the validation cohort. In a later analysis, HLA-associated TCR beta chains showed more clonal expansion and lower generation probabilities than non-associated chains that were equally common. A later genetic analysis reported fewer N-insertions in productive TCRs among donors in an Asian-associated ancestry cluster than the roughly 620-donor mean. Roughly uniform sequencing depth across donors was assumed in presence/absence analyses, although this assumption may not hold. A few of the identified cytomegalovirus-associated TCR beta chains were confirmed in vitro to be specific for cytomegalovirus antigens. In a later analysis, several top co-occurrence clusters were reported to appear linked to parvovirus B19, influenza, CMV and Epstein-Barr virus. A further reported finding was that TCR beta sequences accurately predicted the HLA-A and HLA-B alleles for most subjects in the first cohort. Assigning TCR associations to individual alleles was difficult when HLA alleles, especially DR and DQ, strongly co-occurred. A total of 164 TCR beta chains were listed by the study as associated with cytomegalovirus. In a later genetic analysis, a missense DCLRE1C variant was associated with V-gene and J-gene trimming of TCR beta chains, and the association was replicated in an independent cohort. For the cohort, immune exposure information was limited to CMV serostatus. The authors suggested that the approach could potentially be extended to other disease states and immunological phenotypes.

The germline V gene (reference sequence) yields SSHAT for CDR1 and FNYEAQ for CDR2. From the cysteine up to the phenylalanine, the CDR3 has a length of 13 residues. CDR3 DNA is the only sequence kept; it has 39 bases, read in frame from the first base. Receptor libraries were prepared by the immunoSEQ multiplex PCR assay. The multiplex PCR relied on a mix of 60 forward primers for TCR Vbeta segments and 13 reverse primers for TCR Jbeta segments. Amplification of the CDR3 region of rearranged TCR beta genes was performed with a multiplex PCR assay on genomic DNA. The amplified TCR beta libraries were sequenced on the Illumina HiSeq System as 87-base-pair reads. The published analysis was carried out like this. Across the roughly 700 repertoires, a later analysis counted some 80 million unique TCR beta chains, 9 million to 14 million of which were shared by at least two donors. A nearest-neighbor algorithm error-corrected the raw reads and collapsed the reads into unique sequences, merging closely related sequences to remove PCR and sequencing errors. CDR3 sequences were aligned to IMGT reference sequences to assign V, D and J gene segments. Each retained sequence needed at least a six-nucleotide match to both a V gene segment and a J gene segment. Rearrangements were classified as productive when the CDR3 lacked stop codons and remained in frame with V and J, and all other rearrangements were classified as non-productive. CDR3 was defined by IMGT convention, running from the second conserved V-encoded cysteine to the conserved J-encoded phenylalanine. Sequences without an unambiguous match to a single V gene segment were excluded from the earlier analysis of over 500 of the donors. An earlier analysis of 587 of the donors classified V segments as functional when productive rearrangements were above 56.7% and as segregating when the standard deviation between donors was above 5%. A statistical classification framework was built to diagnose cytomegalovirus status from the catalog of TCR beta chain sequences. A later analysis assigned V and J genes by comparing TCR nucleotide sequences with IMGT/GENE-DB human TR gene sequences. In a later analysis, CDR3 sequences and most-parsimonious VDJ recombination scenarios were assigned using the TCRdist pipeline. In a later analysis, each TCR beta chain was defined by its CDR3 amino acid sequence together with its V-gene family, and reads lacking a unique V-gene family were excluded. In a later analysis, fewer than 600 highly shared, low-generation-probability nucleotide sequences were removed to address suspected cross-contamination and a sequencing artifact. In a later analysis, a clonal expansion index was calculated for each public chain from normalized within-repertoire ranks of inferred template counts. Generation probabilities in a later analysis came from a VDJ recombination model fitted to out-of-frame rearrangements, and those results were checked against IGoR. A later analysis scored TCR-TCR, TCR-HLA and TCR-CMV co-occurrence with hypergeometric tests, applying a repertoire-size bias correction to TCR pairs. False discovery rates were estimated in a later analysis by permuting HLA or CMV assignments 20 times. In a later analysis, co-occurring TCRs were grouped with DBSCAN, and TCRdist sequence similarity was added when clustering was performed within HLA-allele-positive subsets. Repertoires with fewer than 30,000 or more than 120,000 public chains were left out of co-occurrence clustering, as were four to six repertoires with anomalous nucleotide sharing. In TCRdb, the immuneACCESS table is reduced to in-frame sequences with V and J assigned. These tables do not hold every clone; where another copy was compared, an unresolved V gene accounts for under half, and the others remain unexplained. The V and J calls and clone size were taken over from that table, and D and trimming were inferred from the DNA. Within this sample are 95,000 to 150,000 clones, with about 62% of them counted one time only. Approximately 8.5% of the sample belongs to the ten largest clones.

This clone occurred a few times. Its antigen is unknown. One end of the junction does not line up with germline, which may come from a read error. The cohort consisted of 670 or so healthy bone marrow donors. Cohort members were all nominally healthy when sampled, although unrecorded immune exposures were likely present. The donor tested CMV seropositive, placing the donor among the 289 seropositive members of the cohort. Each donor provided a peripheral blood sample, and peripheral blood mononuclear cells were used for TCR beta sequencing. Genomic DNA extraction from the blood cell samples was performed with the Qiagen DNeasy Blood Extraction Kit.

The TCR was taken from a woman between 35 and 50 years old in good health and CMV-seropositive. Recombination connected TRBV7-7 to TRBJ2-7; 9 central nucleotides agree with TRBD1. Sample: PBMCs. The DNA reads TGTGCTAGCAGCACCGGGACAGGGAACGAGCAGTACTTC. This yields the protein CASSTGTGNEQYF.